The clone carrying this TCR beta chain was seen repeatedly, ten times or more. The time point here: newly diagnosed GD, antithyroid drugs for less than 3 months. After RNA was extracted from PBMCs, the TCR library was made from it. Into tubes containing EDTA, roughly 8.8 milliliters of peripheral blood were drawn. The sample is drawn from a study of regulatory T cells in long-lasting Graves disease. The authors built TCR beta libraries using iRepertoire HTBI primers and Arm-PCR of CDR3 regions. TCRdb processed the multiplex PCR reads anew with MiXCR; each CDR3 protein has one entry. The table includes around 400,000 distinct CDR3 sequences, approximately 10% detected once. This CDR3 is 17 amino acids long. The J segment lost 4 bases and the V segment lost 2 bases, leaving 2 bases of the junction unmatched. Germline CDR1 reads MDHEN; CDR2 reads SYDVKM. In addition, the sample was reused for a study of T cells in Graves' hyperthyroidism and ophthalmopathy. From that second work: Most clonotypes expanded in the thyroid (above 0.001) were also present in blood.

The starting material was peripheral blood mononuclear cells (PBMCs), obtained at new diagnosis, from a patient treated with antithyroid drugs. The V gene is TRBV28, the J gene TRBJ2-2; 15 nucleotides agree with TRBD2. This receptor was obtained from a woman between 18 and 30 years old with Graves disease. The CDR3 loop reads CASSLLGLAGGTGELFF. The CDR3 DNA sequence: TGTGCCAGCAGTTTACTGGGACTAGCGGGAGGCACCGGGGAGCTGTTTTTT.